This T cell receptor beta chain was sequenced during a study of T-cell memory formation after mild COVID-19. At the level of the study: TCR clustering was largely donor specific. Study-level results: There were some responding clones in pre-infection memory, which suggested that cross-reactive memory had joined. Later expanders leaned toward CD4+, whereas clones contracting from day 15 to 85 were balanced CD4/CD8.

Concerning this clonotype itself: The antigen is unknown.

From germline, CDR1 is DFQATT and CDR2 SNEGSKA (reference sequence). V gave up 1 base and J gave up 4 bases; unmatched junction bases: 18. This CDR3 is 18 amino acids long. TCRdb fed the 5' RACE reads into MiXCR, producing one record per CDR3 protein. The repertoire includes roughly 480,000 distinct CDR3 sequences, about 23% of them detected once, and approximately 13% sits in the top ten. Sequencing was done on a sample of PBMCs or a T cell subset sorted from them (not recorded which). V gene TRBV20-1 combines with J gene TRBJ1-2, with 7 bases lining up with TRBD1. This sequence originates from an adult woman who had mild COVID-19 (a few samples of this study predate the infection). Cell type and time point are not known. CDR3 region: CSARVLGRTGDRVYGYTF. The CDR3, as DNA: TGCAGTGCTAGAGTCCTGGGCCGGACAGGCGACAGGGTCTATGGCTACACCTTC.